At least ten counts were recorded for the clone carrying this T cell receptor beta chain. This sample is part of a study of glioma-infiltrating T cells. Germline V gives CDR1 MGHDK, CDR2 SYGVNS. Trimming shortened V by 3 bases and J by 2 bases, and 11 bases separated the two germline ends. This CDR3 has 14 amino acids. The iRepertoire nested amplicon-rescue multiplex PCR amplified TCR alpha and beta CDR3s from RNA. Tissue mRNA or PBMC total RNA, roughly 100-400 ng, went into one-step reverse transcription and amplification. One entry per CDR3 protein, called by TCRdb with MiXCR from the multiplex PCR reads. Counted here are roughly 100,000 distinct CDR3 sequences, roughly 30% occurring once; the ten biggest clones make up roughly 45%.

This TCR was sampled from a human donor with low-grade glioma or glioblastoma, undergoing nonglioma brain surgery, or in good health (not recorded which). The specimen was glioma tissue, nonneoplastic brain tissue, or PBMCs (not recorded which). V and J are TRBV25-1 and TRBJ2-7, with D possibly being TRBD1 (6 bases). CDR3 coding DNA: TGTGCCAGCAGTGATACAGGGAAAACCTACGAGCAGTACTTC. It codes for CASSDTGKTYEQYF.